What follows describes a single T cell receptor beta chain. The record originates from a study of blood T cell repertoires in COVID-19. Background on the study: COVID-19 samples collected from the United States, Italy and Spain covered acute and convalescent phases.

How the authors handled the data: Reference gene primer amplification gave estimated nucleated cell counts. Clones were sequenced by immunoSEQ multiplex PCR, and TCRdb holds only the in-frame ones, with some missing. D and trimming come from the DNA, and the V and J calls and clone size come from that table. Of 250,000 to 300,000 clones in the sample, approximately 82% were seen once. The CDR3 spans 17 residues. Trimming shortened V by 6 bases and J by 3 bases, and 23 bases separated the two germline ends. Germline V gene lookup returns CDR1 MNHNS and CDR2 SASEGT. The sequence came from a man aged 80 or over with acute or convalescent COVID-19. The V and J genes are TRBV6-1 and TRBJ1-2, with D perhaps TRBD1 (6 bases). Specimen: peripheral blood. The chain's CDR3 is CASRETAISRTDYGYTF. In nucleotides, the CDR3 is TGTGCCAGCAGAGAAACTGCTATCAGCCGGACAGACTATGGCTACACCTTC.